The entry below describes one T cell receptor (beta chain). Its target is unknown. The sample comes from a study of cytomegalovirus exposure and HLA in healthy donors. Broader study findings: Cytomegalovirus-associated status was assigned to 164 TCR beta chains. Across donors, most TCRs were seen rarely, yet some public ones were widespread. When presence/absence was analysed, sequencing depth was taken to be roughly uniform across donors.

Use of 60 Vbeta and 13 Jbeta primers characterized the PCR. Sequencing was performed with immunoSEQ multiplex PCR; in TCRdb, only in-frame clones are kept and a portion is missing. The listing contains about 130,000 clones. Trimming removed 2 bases at V and 0 bases at J, with 8 bases between. The CDR3 extends over 15 amino acids. Per germline, CDR1 MNHEY and CDR2 SVGAGI. This TCR was sampled from a man younger than 35 in good health and CMV-seronegative. The sequencing sample was made of PBMCs. The J gene is TRBJ1-3, the V gene TRBV6-5; the D is unclear. The CDR3 DNA reads as TGTGCCAGCAGTTACACAGCAGCCTCTGGAAACACCATATATTTT. Its translation is CASSYTAASGNTIYF.